The rows below give T cell receptor beta chains drawn from one sample of a study of OX40 agonist ivuxolimab in advanced cancers. Profiled with immunoSEQ multiplex PCR; TCRdb holds only in-frame clones, not every one. The sample yields about 55,000 clones, around 87% seen once. The sequencing used CD4+ or CD8+ T cells sorted from blood, collected in a trial of the OX40 agonist ivuxolimab. These receptor sequences come from an adult with an advanced solid tumor such as melanoma, head and neck, liver or kidney cancer. CDR3s include the opening cysteine and the closing phenylalanine or tryptophan. The order of the fields is D gene, J gene, V gene, clone size, CDR3 DNA, CDR3 protein. D genes are given only for firm matches. Expanded clones get a size class; other rows say once, few or many, or leave the size out.

D: NA
J: TRBJ2-5
V: TRBV28
size: NA
DNA: TGTGCCAGCCGACAGGTTGGGGGACAAGAGACCCAGTACTTC
CDR3: CASRQVGGQETQYF

D: NA
J: TRBJ2-1
V: TRBV6-5
size: once
DNA: TGTGCCAGCAGTTACTCTCTGTCAAACTCCTACAATGAGCAGTTCTTC
CDR3: CASSYSLSNSYNEQFF

D: NA
J: TRBJ2-7
V: TRBV14
size: NA
DNA: TGTGCCAGCAGCCGCCGGGACGGCTCCTACGAGCAGTACTTC
CDR3: CASSRRDGSYEQYF

D: NA
J: TRBJ1-5
V: TRBV6-1
size: NA
DNA: TGTGCCAGCAGTGGACTTTTCCGGGCTCTTAATCAGCCCCAGCATTTT
CDR3: CASSGLFRALNQPQHF

D: NA
J: TRBJ2-7
V: TRBV7-2
size: NA
DNA: TGTGCCAGCAGCTTGACGGCCGGAGGGAACGAGCAGTACTTC
CDR3: CASSLTAGGNEQYF

D: NA
J: TRBJ2-3
V: TRBV5-6
size: NA
DNA: TGTGCCAGCAGCTTGGTTGACGTCTCTAGCACAGATACGCAGTATTTT
CDR3: CASSLVDVSSTDTQYF

D: NA
J: TRBJ1-3
V: TRBV6-1
size: NA
DNA: TGTGCCAGCAGCTGGGAGGGGTCTGGAAACACCATATATTTT
CDR3: CASSWEGSGNTIYF

D: TRBD1
J: TRBJ2-1
V: TRBV5-4
size: NA
DNA: TGTGCCAGCAGCACCAGGGGGGAGCAGTTCTTC
CDR3: CASSTRGEQFF

D: NA
J: TRBJ1-4
V: TRBV18
size: NA
DNA: TGTGCCAGCTCACCGGAAGGGGCTCCCAATGAAAAACTGTTTTTT
CDR3: CASSPEGAPNEKLFF

D: NA
J: TRBJ2-7
V: TRBV4-2
size: NA
DNA: TGTGCCAGCTCCCGAGGGGAAACCTACGAGCAGTACTTC
CDR3: CASSRGETYEQYF

D: NA
J: TRBJ1-5
V: TRBV2
size: NA
DNA: TGTGCCAGCAGACCTGGACAGCAGGACAATCAGCCCCAGCATTTT
CDR3: CASRPGQQDNQPQHF

D: NA
J: TRBJ1-1
V: TRBV4-2
size: NA
DNA: TGTGCCAGCAGCCAAGGTAACGGAGGAAGTGAAGCTTTCTTT
CDR3: CASSQGNGGSEAFF

D: NA
J: TRBJ1-2
V: TRBV19
size: NA
DNA: TGTGCCAGTAGTGCAACAAGCCTGTTGATATATGGCTACACCTTC
CDR3: CASSATSLLIYGYTF

D: NA
J: TRBJ1-1
V: TRBV29-1
size: NA
DNA: TGCAGCGCTGTGGGAGGACCTACTGAAGCTTTCTTT
CDR3: CSAVGGPTEAFF